The clone carrying this T cell receptor (beta chain) was detected many times. As yet, its antigen is unknown. A read error may be the cause here, since a much bigger clone is one base away. Germline assignment: CDR1 LGHNA and CDR2 YNFKEQ. V was shortened by 3 bases and J by 4 bases, with 2 bases between the two germline ends. The length of the CDR3 is 11 residues. The sample belongs to a study of T-cell memory formation after mild COVID-19. TCRdb processed the 5' RACE reads anew with MiXCR; each CDR3 protein has one entry. In the table there are some 350,000 distinct CDR3 sequences, 10% to 15% of which are singletons. Study outcomes and limitations: Pre-infection memory held some responding clones, suggesting pre-existing cross-reactive T cells responded.

The rearrangement uses TRBV4-2 and TRBJ2-3; D is ambiguous. The TCR sequence derives from a man in his late teens or twenties who had mild COVID-19 (a few samples of this study predate the infection). Cell type and time point are not known. Sequencing used PBMCs or a T cell subset sorted from them (not recorded which). CDR3 sequence reads: CASSHADTQYF. The CDR3 DNA sequence: TGTGCCAGCAGCCACGCAGATACGCAGTATTTT.